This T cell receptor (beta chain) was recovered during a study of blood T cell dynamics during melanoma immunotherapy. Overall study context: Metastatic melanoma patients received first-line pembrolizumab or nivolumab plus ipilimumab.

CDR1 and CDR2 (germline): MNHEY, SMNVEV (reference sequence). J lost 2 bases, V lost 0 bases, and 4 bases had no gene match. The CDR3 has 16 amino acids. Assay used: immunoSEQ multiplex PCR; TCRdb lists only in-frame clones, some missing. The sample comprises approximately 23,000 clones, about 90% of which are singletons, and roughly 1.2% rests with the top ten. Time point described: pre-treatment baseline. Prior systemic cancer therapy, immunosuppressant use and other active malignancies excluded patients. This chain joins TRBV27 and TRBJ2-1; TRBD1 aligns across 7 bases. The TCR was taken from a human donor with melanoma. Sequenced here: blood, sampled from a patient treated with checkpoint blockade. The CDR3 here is CASSLSSQGAYNEQFF. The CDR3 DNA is TGTGCCAGCAGTTTATCGAGTCAGGGGGCCTACAATGAGCAGTTCTTC.